The 9 T cell receptor beta chains listed next were all sequenced from one sample in a study of blood T cell repertoires in COVID-19. Assay used: immunoSEQ multiplex PCR; TCRdb lists only in-frame clones, some missing. The sample comprises about 60,000 clones, approximately 82% of which are singletons, and roughly 4% rests with the top ten. The sequenced sample consisted of peripheral blood. Receptor source: a man aged 55 to 70 with acute or convalescent COVID-19.

V usage is TRBV28 and J usage is TRBJ2-7, with TRBD2 as a possible D gene (7 bases). CDR3 length: 15 residues. With 2 bases removed from V and 2 bases from J, the gap between germline ends came to 13 bases. CDR1 and CDR2 from the germline V gene are MDHEN and SYDVKM. In DNA, the CDR3 is TGTGCCAGCAGTTTAGGAGGGGGGGAGCCCTACGAGCAGTACTTC. Translation: CASSLGGGEPYEQYF.

This chain joins TRBV7-9 and TRBJ2-5; TRBD2 aligns across 13 bases. The germline V gene has CDR1 SEHNR and CDR2 FQNEAQ (reference sequence). V dropped 4 bases and J dropped 1; count of bases not matched to a gene: 3. CDR3 size: 16 residues. The CDR3: CASSSRLAGGQETQYF. The DNA of the CDR3 is TGTGCCAGCAGCTCCAGACTAGCGGGGGGCCAAGAGACCCAGTACTTC.

The chain combines TRBV9 with TRBJ2-2, with D maybe TRBD1 (6 bases). Germline CDR1 SGDLS, CDR2 YYNGEE. This CDR3 has 17 residues. The germline V and J ends were trimmed by 4 bases and 6 bases, with 22 bases remaining between them. This chain's CDR3 is CASSLYRVPGDPGELFF. The CDR3 nucleotides are TGTGCCAGCAGCTTATACAGGGTTCCCGGGGATCCCGGGGAGCTGTTTTTT.

This clone was counted once. The chain has TRBV19 and TRBJ2-2; 10 positions match TRBD1. The CDR3 extends over 16 amino acids. The germline CDR1 and CDR2 sequences are LNHDA and SQIVND (reference sequence). V lost 8 bases and J lost 4; bases outside the gene matches: 10. The CDR3 spells CASWRQGAGGTGELFF. In DNA form, the CDR3 reads TGTGCCAGTTGGAGACAGGGGGCCGGAGGCACCGGGGAGCTGTTTTTT. Full variable domain (outside the CDR3, taken from reference TRBV19 and TRBJ2-2): DGGITQSPKYLFRKEGQNVTLSCEQNLNHDAMYWYRQDPGQGLRLIYYSQIVNDFQKGDIAEGYSVSREKKESFPLTVTSAQKNPTAFYLCASWRQGAGGTGELFFGEGSRLTVL.

V usage is TRBV25-1 and J usage is TRBJ2-5; 8 positions agree with TRBD2. The CDR3 length is 14 residues. Germline CDR1 and CDR2: MGHDK and SYGVNS. With 5 bases clipped from V and 10 bases from J, the junction kept 12 bases outside the gene matches. CDR3 sequence: CASSPAGGGKVQYF. The CDR3 bases are TGTGCCAGCAGTCCCGCGGGGGGCGGAAAGGTCCAGTACTTC.

The chain combines TRBV6-6 with TRBJ2-7; TRBD1 matches at 8 bases. Germline trimming cut 4 bases from V and 5 bases from J; bases unmatched to any gene: 10. This CDR3 is 15 amino acids long. Germline CDR1 is MNHNY and CDR2 is SVGAGI (reference sequence). For the CDR3, the DNA is TGTGCCAGCAGTTCGCCCACAACAGGGGGGAACGAGCAGTACTTC. This sequence encodes CASSSPTTGGNEQYF.

This clone was counted once. This rearrangement joins TRBV14 to TRBJ2-1; tentative D call: TRBD1 (5 bases). This CDR3 has 15 residues. Trimming removed 0 bases at V and 7 bases at J, with 13 bases between. Germline V lookup: CDR1 SGHDN, CDR2 FVKESK. CDR3 nucleotide sequence: TGTGCCAGCAGCCAAGATCGGCTGACAGTTAATGAGCAGTTCTTC. Translating gives CASSQDRLTVNEQFF.

The chain has TRBV11-3 and TRBJ2-2, with a possible D match to TRBD1 (6 bases). Germline V gene lookup returns CDR1 SGHNT and CDR2 YENEEA. This CDR3 comprises 16 residues. Trimming removed 5 bases at V and 4 bases at J, with 17 bases between. The CDR3 is CASSRTGGQFTGELFF. The CDR3 coding sequence is TGTGCCAGCAGCCGGACCGGAGGACAGTTCACCGGGGAGCTGTTTTTT.

This clone was seen only a few times. Other DNA sequences in this specimen translate into the identical CDR3. The chain has TRBV5-1 and TRBJ1-4, with 9 bases that match TRBD1. Unmatched junction bases numbered 6, after V lost 4 bases and J lost 8 bases. The CDR3 has 14 amino acids. The germline gives CDR1 SGHRS, CDR2 YFSETQ. CDR3 region: CASSPGQGGEKLFF. For the CDR3, the DNA is TGCGCCAGCAGCCCGGGACAGGGAGGGGAAAAACTGTTTTTT.